These T cell receptor beta chains were read from a single sample in a study of blood T cells in healthy people across ages. Each CDR3 protein gets one entry after TCRdb re-called the 5' RACE reads with MiXCR. Among about 640,000 distinct CDR3 sequences, about 43% were seen once, and the ten largest hold approximately 29%. The sample was blood. The receptors here all came from a man aged 80 or over in good health. The CDR3 runs from the conserved cysteine through the conserved F or W. The order of the fields is clone size, V gene, J gene, D gene, CDR3 length, CDR3 DNA, CDR3 protein. The D gene is left open where the match is weak. The size entry is marked missing in some rows and otherwise reads once, few, many or a size class.

>-|TRBV6-2/TRBV6-3|TRBJ2-5|TRBD1|15
TGTGCCAGCAGTTACCTTGGACAGGGGACGAACGGGCAGTACTTC
CASSYLGQGTNGQYF
>-|TRBV4-3|TRBJ2-1|TRBD2|18
TGCGCCAGCAGCCAAGATGCCCCACGAGCGGGAGAGAGGGATGAGCAGTTCTTC
CASSQDAPRAGERDEQFF
>few|TRBV12-3/TRBV12-4|TRBJ2-3|TRBD2|15
TGTGCCAGCAGTTTTAGGCGGGGGAGCACAGATACGCAGTATTTT
CASSFRRGSTDTQYF
>few|TRBV18|TRBJ2-7|-|13
TGTGCCAGCTCACTAGAGACAGGTGACGAGCAGTACTTC
CASSLETGDEQYF
>-|TRBV6-1|TRBJ2-7|TRBD2|14
TGTGCCAGCAGTGACCTGGGACTAGTGTACGAGCAGTACTTC
CASSDLGLVYEQYF
>-|TRBV7-2|TRBJ2-5|TRBD2|17
TGTGCCAGCAGCTTAGGGCGAGCGGGGCCAAGGAATCCGACCCAGTACTTC
CASSLGRAGPRNPTQYF
>-|TRBV28|TRBJ1-1|-|16
TGTGCCAGCAGTTTCACAAACAGGGAGATCGACACTGAAGCTTTCTTT
CASSFTNREIDTEAFF
>-|TRBV7-9|TRBJ2-5|-|15
TGTGCCAGCAGCTGGGGAAGTAGGTTGGGGGAGACCCAGTACTTC
CASSWGSRLGETQYF
>few|TRBV6-6|TRBJ2-3|-|13
TGTGCCACCCTAATGAGGGGGACAGATACGCAGTATTTT
CATLMRGTDTQYF
>few|TRBV10-3|TRBJ2-1|TRBD1|12
TGTGCCATCAGTAACAGGGGAAATGAGCAGTTCTTC
CAISNRGNEQFF
>many|TRBV20-1|TRBJ2-7|TRBD2|17
TGCAGTGCTAGGGGACTATTTAGCGGGAGGGCTTCCTACGAGCAGTACTTC
CSARGLFSGRASYEQYF
>-|TRBV5-1|TRBJ2-6|-|16
TGCGCCAGCAGCTTGGAAAAAAGCTCTGGGGCCAACGTCCTGACTTTC
CASSLEKSSGANVLTF
>few|TRBV9|TRBJ2-3|-|16
TGTGCCAGCAGCGTCAGCCAGGGGAGGTACACAGATACGCAGTATTTT
CASSVSQGRYTDTQYF
>-|TRBV3-1|TRBJ2-6|-|16
TGTGCCAGCAGCCCGATACAGGGACCTGGGGCCAACGTCCTGACTTTC
CASSPIQGPGANVLTF
>-|TRBV7-8|TRBJ2-5|-|13
TGTGCCAGCAGCTTAGCGTGGGGCGGGACCCAGTACTTC
CASSLAWGGTQYF
>few|TRBV7-7|TRBJ2-1|-|13
TGTGCCAGCAGCCCCCAACAGGGCAATGAGCAGTTCTTC
CASSPQQGNEQFF
>few|TRBV28|TRBJ2-7|-|16
TGTGCCAGCAGTTTAGATGGGAGATCCAGGTCCTACGAGCAGTACTTC
CASSLDGRSRSYEQYF
>few|TRBV2|TRBJ2-1|TRBD1|14
TGTGCCAGCAGAGCCGGGACAGACTACAATGAGCAGTTCTTC
CASRAGTDYNEQFF
>many|TRBV29-1|TRBJ2-3|-|12
TGCAGCGTGGCACCTAGCACAGATACGCAGTATTTT
CSVAPSTDTQYF
>-|TRBV9|TRBJ1-2|-|15
TGTGCCAGCAGCCTATCGGGGGGTCTCAACTATGGCTACACCTTC
CASSLSGGLNYGYTF
>few|TRBV24-1|TRBJ2-1|-|17
TGTGCCACCAGTGATGTGGGTGGCAGGAGCTCCTACAATGAGCAGTTCTTC
CATSDVGGRSSYNEQFF